This T cell receptor beta chain came from a study of T-cell memory formation after mild COVID-19. Turning to the study itself: Largely donor-specific TCR clusters were found.

MiXCR was run by TCRdb on the 5' RACE reads, yielding one entry per CDR3 protein. The data show some 150,000 distinct CDR3 sequences, with about 23% seen just once and around a quarter held by the top ten. V lost 5 bases and J lost 2; bases outside the gene matches: 10. The CDR3 runs 18 residues. CDR1 SGHVS and CDR2 FQNEAQ come from the germline V gene. This clonotype has a handful of counts. Its antigen is undetermined. Study-level findings and limits: Cross-reactive memory apparently joined, as some responding clones appeared in pre-infection memory. Clones shrinking between day 15 and 85 showed a balanced CD4/CD8 split, and those that grew later tilted toward CD4+.

The TCR comes from an adult woman who had mild COVID-19 (a few samples of this study predate the infection). Cell type and time point are not known. The chain is built from TRBV7-8 and TRBJ2-3; 13 bases are shared with TRBD2. The sample taken for sequencing was PBMCs or a T cell subset sorted from them (not recorded which). Here the CDR3 reads CASSAYMGTSGITDTQYF. CDR3 nucleotide sequence: TGTGCCAGCAGCGCCTACATGGGGACTAGCGGGATCACAGATACGCAGTATTTT.